This entry concerns a single T cell receptor beta chain. Study processing details: The authors estimated nucleated cell counts from reference gene primer amplification. Clones were sequenced by immunoSEQ multiplex PCR, and TCRdb holds only the in-frame ones, with some missing. V and J calls and clone size come straight from that table; D and trimming were deduced from the DNA. Among about 200,000 clones listed, about 81% were seen once. Patients from Seattle were sampled longitudinally, starting during active infection. Trimming left V 3 bases short and J 3 bases short, with 12 bases between. The CDR3 sequence is 15 residues long. In germline, CDR1 is MNHNS, CDR2 SASEGT. This record belongs to a study of blood T cell repertoires in COVID-19. Looking at the study overall: Spain, Italy and the United States supplied samples that represented acute and convalescent COVID-19. PBMCs, B-cell-depleted T cells, or T cells provided the cDNA or gDNA that made up the material.

The sequence was collected from a woman at least 80 years old with COVID-19, enrolled during active disease. Material: peripheral blood. This chain joins TRBV6-1 and TRBJ2-4, with D maybe TRBD1 (6 bases). The CDR3 sequence: CASSEGAWGKNIQYF. In DNA form, the CDR3 reads TGTGCCAGCAGTGAGGGGGCTTGGGGCAAAAACATTCAGTACTTC.